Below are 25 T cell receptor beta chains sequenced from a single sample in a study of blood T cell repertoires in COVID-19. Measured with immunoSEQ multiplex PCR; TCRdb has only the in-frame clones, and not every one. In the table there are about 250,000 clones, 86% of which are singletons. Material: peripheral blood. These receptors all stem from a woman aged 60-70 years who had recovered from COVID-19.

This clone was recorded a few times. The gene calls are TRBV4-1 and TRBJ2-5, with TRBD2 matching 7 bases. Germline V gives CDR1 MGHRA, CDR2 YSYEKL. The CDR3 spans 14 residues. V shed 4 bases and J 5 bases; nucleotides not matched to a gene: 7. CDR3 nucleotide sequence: TGCGCCAGCAGCCCATCTAGCGGACGGGAGACCCAGTACTTC. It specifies CASSPSSGRETQYF.

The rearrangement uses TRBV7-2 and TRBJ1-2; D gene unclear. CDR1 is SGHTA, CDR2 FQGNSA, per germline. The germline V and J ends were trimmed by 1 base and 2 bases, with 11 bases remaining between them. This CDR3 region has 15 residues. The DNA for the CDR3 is TGTGCCAGCAGCTTAGGGTTGGGCGAGAACTATGGCTACACCTTC. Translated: CASSLGLGENYGYTF. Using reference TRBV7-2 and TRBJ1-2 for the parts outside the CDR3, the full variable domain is GAGVSQSPSNKVTEKGKDVELRCDPISGHTALYWYRQSLGQGLEFLIYFQGNSAPDKSGLPSDRFSAERTGGSVSTLTIQRTQQEDSAVYLCASSLGLGENYGYTFGSGTRLTVV.

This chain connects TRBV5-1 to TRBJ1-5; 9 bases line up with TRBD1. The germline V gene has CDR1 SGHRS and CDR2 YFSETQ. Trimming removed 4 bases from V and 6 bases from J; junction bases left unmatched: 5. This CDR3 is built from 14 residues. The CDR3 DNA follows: TGCGCCAGCAGCATACAGGGGGCCGGTCAGCCCCAGCATTTT. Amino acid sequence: CASSIQGAGQPQHF.

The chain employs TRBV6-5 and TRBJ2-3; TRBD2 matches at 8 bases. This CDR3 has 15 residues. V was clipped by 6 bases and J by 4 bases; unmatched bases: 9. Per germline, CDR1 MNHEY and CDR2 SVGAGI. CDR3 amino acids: CASRGSGGLSDTQYF. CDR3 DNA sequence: TGTGCCAGCAGGGGAAGCGGGGGTTTATCAGATACGCAGTATTTT.

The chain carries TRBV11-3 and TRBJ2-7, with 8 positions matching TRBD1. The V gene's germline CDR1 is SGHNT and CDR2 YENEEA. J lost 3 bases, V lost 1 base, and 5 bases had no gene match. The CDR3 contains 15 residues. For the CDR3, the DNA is TGTGCCAGCAGCTTAGGAGGACAGGGACACTACGAGCAGTACTTC. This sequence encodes CASSLGGQGHYEQYF.

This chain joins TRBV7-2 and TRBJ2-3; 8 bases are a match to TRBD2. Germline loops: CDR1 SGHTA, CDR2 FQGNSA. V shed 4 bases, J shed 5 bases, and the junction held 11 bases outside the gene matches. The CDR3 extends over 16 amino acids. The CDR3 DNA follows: TGTGCCAGCAGCTGGGGGCGGAGCGGGGGAGGAGATACGCAGTATTTT. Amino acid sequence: CASSWGRSGGGDTQYF. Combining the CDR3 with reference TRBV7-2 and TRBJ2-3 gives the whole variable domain GAGVSQSPSNKVTEKGKDVELRCDPISGHTALYWYRQSLGQGLEFLIYFQGNSAPDKSGLPSDRFSAERTGGSVSTLTIQRTQQEDSAVYLCASSWGRSGGGDTQYFGPGTRLTVL.

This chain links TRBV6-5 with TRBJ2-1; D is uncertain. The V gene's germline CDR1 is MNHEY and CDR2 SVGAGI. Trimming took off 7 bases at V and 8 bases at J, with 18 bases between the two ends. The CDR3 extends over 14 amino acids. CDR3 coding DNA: TGTGCCAGCACCCCGAGGTTTAAAGAAGATGAGCAGTTCTTC. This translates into CASTPRFKEDEQFF.

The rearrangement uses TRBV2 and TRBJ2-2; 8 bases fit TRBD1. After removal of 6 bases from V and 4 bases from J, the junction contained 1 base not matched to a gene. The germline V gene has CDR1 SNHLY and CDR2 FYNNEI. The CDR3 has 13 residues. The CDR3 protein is CASRQGGTGELFF. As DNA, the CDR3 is TGTGCCAGCAGACAGGGGGGCACCGGGGAGCTGTTTTTT.

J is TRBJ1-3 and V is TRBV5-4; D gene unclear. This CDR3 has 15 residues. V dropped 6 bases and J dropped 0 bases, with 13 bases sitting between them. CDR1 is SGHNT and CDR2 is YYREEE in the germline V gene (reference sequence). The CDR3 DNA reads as TGTGCCAGCACCGAAACACCGAACTCTGGAAACACCATATATTTT. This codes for CASTETPNSGNTIYF.

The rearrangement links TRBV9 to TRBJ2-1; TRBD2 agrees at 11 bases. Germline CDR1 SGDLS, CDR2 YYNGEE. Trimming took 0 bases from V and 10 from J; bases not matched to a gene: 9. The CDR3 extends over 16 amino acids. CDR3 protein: CASSVALRLAGGEQFF. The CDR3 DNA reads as TGTGCCAGCAGCGTAGCGTTGCGCCTAGCGGGGGGCGAGCAGTTCTTC.

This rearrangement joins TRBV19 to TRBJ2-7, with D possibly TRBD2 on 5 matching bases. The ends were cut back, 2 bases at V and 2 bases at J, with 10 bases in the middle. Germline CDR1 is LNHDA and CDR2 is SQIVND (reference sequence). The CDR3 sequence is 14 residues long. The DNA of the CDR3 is TGTGCCAGTAGTATAAGGACTGATACCTACGAGCAGTACTTC. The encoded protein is CASSIRTDTYEQYF.

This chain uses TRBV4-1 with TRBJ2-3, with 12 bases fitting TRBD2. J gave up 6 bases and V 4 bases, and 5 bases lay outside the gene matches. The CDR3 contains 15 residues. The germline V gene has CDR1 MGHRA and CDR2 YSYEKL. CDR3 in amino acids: CASSRLAGGSDTQYF. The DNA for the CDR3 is TGCGCCAGCAGCCGGCTAGCGGGGGGGTCCGATACGCAGTATTTT.

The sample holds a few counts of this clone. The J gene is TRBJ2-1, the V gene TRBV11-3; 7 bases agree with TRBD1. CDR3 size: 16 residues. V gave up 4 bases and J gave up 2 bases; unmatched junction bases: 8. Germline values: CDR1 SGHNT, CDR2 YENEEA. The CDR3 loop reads CASSSNRGGTYNEQFF. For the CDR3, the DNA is TGTGCCAGCAGCTCAAACAGGGGCGGAACCTACAATGAGCAGTTCTTC. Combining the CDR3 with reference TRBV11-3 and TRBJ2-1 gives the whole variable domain EAGVVQSPRYKIIEKKQPVAFWCNPISGHNTLYWYLQNLGQGPELLIRYENEEAVDDSQLPKDRFSAERLKGVDSTLKIQPAELGDSAVYLCASSSNRGGTYNEQFFGPGTRLTVL.

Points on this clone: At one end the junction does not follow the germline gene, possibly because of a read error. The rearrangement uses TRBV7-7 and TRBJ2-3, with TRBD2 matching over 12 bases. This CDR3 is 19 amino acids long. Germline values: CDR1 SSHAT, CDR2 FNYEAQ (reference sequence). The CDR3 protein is CASSLALASGGAITDTQYF. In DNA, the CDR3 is TGTGCTAGCAGCTTAGCTCTCGCTAGCGGGGGGGCCATAACAGATACGCAGTATTTT. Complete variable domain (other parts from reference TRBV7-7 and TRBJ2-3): GAGVSQSPRYKVTKRGQDVTLRCDPISSHATLYWYQQALGQGPEFLTYFNYEAQPDKSGLPSDRFSAERPEGSISTLTIQRTEQRDSAMYRCASSLALASGGAITDTQYFGPGTRLTVL.

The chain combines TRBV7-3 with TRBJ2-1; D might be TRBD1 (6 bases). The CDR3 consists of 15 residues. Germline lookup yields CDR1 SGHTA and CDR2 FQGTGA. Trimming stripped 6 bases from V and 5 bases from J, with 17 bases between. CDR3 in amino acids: CASRQRQVGDNEQFF. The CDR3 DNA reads TGTGCCAGCAGGCAACGACAGGTCGGCGACAATGAGCAGTTCTTC. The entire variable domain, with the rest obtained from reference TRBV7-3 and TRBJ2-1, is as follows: GAGVSQTPSNKVTEKGKYVELRCDPISGHTALYWYRQSLGQGPEFLIYFQGTGAADDSGLPNDRFFAVRPEGSVSTLKIQRTERGDSAVYLCASRQRQVGDNEQFFGPGTRLTVL.

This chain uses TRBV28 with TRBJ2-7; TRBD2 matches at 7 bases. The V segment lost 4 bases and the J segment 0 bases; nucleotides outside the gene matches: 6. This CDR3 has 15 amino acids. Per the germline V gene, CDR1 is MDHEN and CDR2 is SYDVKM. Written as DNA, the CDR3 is TGTGCCAGCAGTTATGGCGGGGGAAGCTCCTACGAGCAGTACTTC. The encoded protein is CASSYGGGSSYEQYF.

Here the CDR3 DNA reads TGCGCCAGCAGCCAAGATAGAAGTCTAGCGGGTAACAATGAGCAGTTCTTC. It is translated as CASSQDRSLAGNNEQFF. This chain links TRBV4-3 with TRBJ2-1; 8 bases map to TRBD2. The V gene's germline CDR1 is LGHNA and CDR2 YSLEER. There are 17 residues in the CDR3. The V gene end was trimmed by 0 bases and the J gene end by 5 bases; junction bases not matched to a gene: 9.

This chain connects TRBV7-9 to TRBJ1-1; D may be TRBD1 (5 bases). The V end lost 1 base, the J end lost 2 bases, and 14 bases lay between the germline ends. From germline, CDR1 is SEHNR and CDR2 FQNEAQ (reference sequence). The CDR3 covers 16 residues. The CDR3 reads CASSLGSDSINTEAFF. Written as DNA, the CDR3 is TGTGCCAGCAGCTTAGGTTCAGACAGTATTAACACTGAAGCTTTCTTT.

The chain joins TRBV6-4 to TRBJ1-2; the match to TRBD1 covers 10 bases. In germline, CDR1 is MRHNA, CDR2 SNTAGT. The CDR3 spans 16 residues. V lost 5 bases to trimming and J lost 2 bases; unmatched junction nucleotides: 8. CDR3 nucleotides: TGTGCCAGCAGTCCCTCGACAGGGGGCCTGAACTATGGCTACACCTTC. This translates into CASSPSTGGLNYGYTF.

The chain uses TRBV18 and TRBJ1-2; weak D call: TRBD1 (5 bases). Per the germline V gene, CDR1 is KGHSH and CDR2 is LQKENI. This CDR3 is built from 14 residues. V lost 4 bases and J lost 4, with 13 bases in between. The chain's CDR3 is CASSLDRDSYGYTF. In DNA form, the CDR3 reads TGTGCCAGCTCACTAGACAGAGACAGCTATGGCTACACCTTC.

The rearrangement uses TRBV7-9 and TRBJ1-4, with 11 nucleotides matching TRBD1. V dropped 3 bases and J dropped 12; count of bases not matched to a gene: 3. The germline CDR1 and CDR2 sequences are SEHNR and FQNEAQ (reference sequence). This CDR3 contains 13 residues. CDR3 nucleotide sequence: TGTGCCAGCAGCTTTCCGGACAGGGGGCAACTGTTTTTT. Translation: CASSFPDRGQLFF.

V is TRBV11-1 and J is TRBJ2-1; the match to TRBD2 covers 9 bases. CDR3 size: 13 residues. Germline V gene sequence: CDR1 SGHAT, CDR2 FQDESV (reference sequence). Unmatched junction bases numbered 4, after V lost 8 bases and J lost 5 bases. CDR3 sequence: CASGRGGDNEQFF. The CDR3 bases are TGTGCCAGCGGGCGCGGGGGGGACAATGAGCAGTTCTTC.

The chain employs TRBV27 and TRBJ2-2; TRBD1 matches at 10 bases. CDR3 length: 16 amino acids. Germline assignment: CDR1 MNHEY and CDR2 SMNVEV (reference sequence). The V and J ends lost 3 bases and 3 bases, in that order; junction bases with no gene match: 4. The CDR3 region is CASSFFGTGDTGELFF. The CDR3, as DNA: TGTGCCAGCAGTTTCTTCGGGACAGGGGACACCGGGGAGCTGTTTTTT.

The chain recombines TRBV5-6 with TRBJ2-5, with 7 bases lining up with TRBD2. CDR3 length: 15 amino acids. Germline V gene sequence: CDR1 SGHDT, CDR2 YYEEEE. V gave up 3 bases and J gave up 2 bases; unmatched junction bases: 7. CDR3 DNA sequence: TGTGCCAGCAGCTCGGAGTTCGGGGGGCAAGAGACCCAGTACTTC. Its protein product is CASSSEFGGQETQYF.

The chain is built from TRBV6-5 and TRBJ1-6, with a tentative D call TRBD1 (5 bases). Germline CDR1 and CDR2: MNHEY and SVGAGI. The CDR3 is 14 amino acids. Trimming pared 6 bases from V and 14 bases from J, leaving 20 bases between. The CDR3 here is CASSAGGTVLSLHF. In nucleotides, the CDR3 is TGTGCCAGCAGCGCCGGAGGGACGGTCCTATCCCTCCACTTT.